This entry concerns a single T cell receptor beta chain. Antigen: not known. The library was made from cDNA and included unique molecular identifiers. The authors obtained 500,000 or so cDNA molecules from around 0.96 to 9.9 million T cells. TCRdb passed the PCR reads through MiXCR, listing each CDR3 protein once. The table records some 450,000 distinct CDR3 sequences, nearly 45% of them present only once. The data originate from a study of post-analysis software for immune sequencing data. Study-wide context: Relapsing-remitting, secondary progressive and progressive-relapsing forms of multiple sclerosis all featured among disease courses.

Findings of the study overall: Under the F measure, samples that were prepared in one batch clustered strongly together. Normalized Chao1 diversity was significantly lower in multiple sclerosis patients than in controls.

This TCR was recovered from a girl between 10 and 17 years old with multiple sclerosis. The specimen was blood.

The CDR3 DNA follows: TGTGCCAGCAGTCTTCCTACAGGAATAATCACAGATACGCAGTATTTT. Amino acids: CASSLPTGIITDTQYF. The gene calls are TRBV28 and TRBJ2-3; tentative D call: TRBD1 (5 bases). V lost 5 bases to trimming and J lost 2 bases, with 17 bases between them. This CDR3 has 16 amino acids. Germline loops: CDR1 MDHEN, CDR2 SYDVKM. Based on the CDR3 plus reference TRBV28 and TRBJ2-3, the full variable domain is DVKVTQSSRYLVKRTGEKVFLECVQDMDHENMFWYRQDPGLGLRLIYFSYDVKMKEKGDIPEGYSVSREKKERFSLILESASTNQTSMYLCASSLPTGIITDTQYFGPGTRLTVL.